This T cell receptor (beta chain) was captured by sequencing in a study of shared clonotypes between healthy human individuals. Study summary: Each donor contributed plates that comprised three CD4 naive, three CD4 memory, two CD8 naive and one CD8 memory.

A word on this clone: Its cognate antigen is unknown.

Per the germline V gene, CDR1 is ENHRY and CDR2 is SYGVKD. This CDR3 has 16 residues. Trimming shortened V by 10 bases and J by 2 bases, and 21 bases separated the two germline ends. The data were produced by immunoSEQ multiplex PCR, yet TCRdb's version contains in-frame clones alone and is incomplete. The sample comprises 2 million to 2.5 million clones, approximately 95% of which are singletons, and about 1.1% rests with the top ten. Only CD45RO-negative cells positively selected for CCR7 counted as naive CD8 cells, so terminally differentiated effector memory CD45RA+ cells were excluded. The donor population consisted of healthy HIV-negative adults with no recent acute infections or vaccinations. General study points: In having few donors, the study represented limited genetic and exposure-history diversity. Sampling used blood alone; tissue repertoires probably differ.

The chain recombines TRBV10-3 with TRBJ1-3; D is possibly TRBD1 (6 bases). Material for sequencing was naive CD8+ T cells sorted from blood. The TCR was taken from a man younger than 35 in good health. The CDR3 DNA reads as TGTGCCACTAGATCCGGTCTGACAGGTACTGGAAACACCATATATTTT. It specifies CATRSGLTGTGNTIYF.